This is a list of T cell receptor beta chains from one sample in a study of CD8+CD57+ T cells in acquired aplastic anemia. A single record per CDR3 protein comes from TCRdb applying MiXCR to the reads. This table has a few hundred thousand distinct CDR3 sequences, 34% appearing once. Sequencing was performed on sorted CD4+, CD8+, or CD8+CD57+ T cells (not recorded which) from PBMCs. These receptor sequences come from a human donor in good health, serving as a control. CDR3s include the opening cysteine and the closing phenylalanine or tryptophan. Fields, in order: clone size, V gene, D gene, J gene, CDR3 DNA, CDR3 protein. The D gene is left open where the match is weak. Size tells how often a clone was seen (once, few, many) or the class of an expanded clone, and some rows leave it out.

few,TRBV29-1,NA,TRBJ2-1,TGCAGCTCGAAATTATCAGGGACTGAGCAGTTCTTC,CSSKLSGTEQFF
NA,TRBV3-1,NA,TRBJ2-1,TGTGCCAGCAGCCAATACCAGAGCGGGCTTTACAATGAGCAGTTCTTC,CASSQYQSGLYNEQFF
many,TRBV3-1,NA,TRBJ1-6,TGTGCCAGCAGCCAAGATCGGGGGCCATCACCCCTCCACTTT,CASSQDRGPSPLHF
NA,TRBV2,TRBD2,TRBJ2-5,TGTGCCGGAGGGACTAGCGGGAGCGATGAGACCCAGTACTTC,CAGGTSGSDETQYF
many,TRBV7-2,NA,TRBJ2-7,TGTGCCAGCAGCTTAGACGGGATGCGAGTCTACGAGCAGTACTTC,CASSLDGMRVYEQYF
many,TRBV4-2,NA,TRBJ2-7,TGTGCCAGCAGCCAAGGCAGGGGCGACGAGCAGTACTTC,CASSQGRGDEQYF
NA,TRBV18,NA,TRBJ1-1,TGTGCCAGCTCACCCGCGTTGGCTGAAGCTTTCTTT,CASSPALAEAFF
few,TRBV5-1,TRBD1,TRBJ1-1,TGCGCCAGCAGCTATCAGGGGGGTTCCACTGAAGCTTTCTTT,CASSYQGGSTEAFF
NA,TRBV5-5,TRBD2,TRBJ2-1,TGTGCCAGCAGCTTGGTGATAGCGGGGACTAATGAGCAGTTCTTC,CASSLVIAGTNEQFF
NA,TRBV2,NA,TRBJ2-7,TGTGCCAGCAGTGATGGGGGAGGTCCCCTTGGGGAGCAGTACTTC,CASSDGGGPLGEQYF
many,TRBV10-3,NA,TRBJ1-1,TGTGCCATCAGCGGCAGCCAGAACACTGAAGCTTTCTTT,CAISGSQNTEAFF